Shown below are 27 T cell receptor beta chains from a single sample sequenced in a study of beta chain features in type 1 diabetes. Since all of the isolated RNA was reverse transcribed, expressed TCRB transcripts were what got sequenced. Sequencing was performed with immunoSEQ multiplex PCR; in TCRdb, only in-frame clones are kept and a portion is missing. The sample records a few hundred thousand clones, around a fifth being singletons. The source material was naive CD4+ T cells from blood. The receptors derive from a woman in her late teens or twenties in good health.

The rearrangement joins TRBV7-2 to TRBJ1-1; D unresolved. This CDR3 region has 16 residues. The germline V gene has CDR1 SGHTA and CDR2 FQGNSA. V lost 3 bases and J 1 base, leaving 15 bases between the germline ends. DNA for the CDR3: TGTGCCAGCAGCTTTGGAGGGAGCCGGAGGAACACTGAAGCTTTCTTT. It encodes CASSFGGSRRNTEAFF. The whole variable domain, filled in from reference TRBV7-2 and TRBJ1-1, reads GAGVSQSPSNKVTEKGKDVELRCDPISGHTALYWYRQSLGQGLEFLIYFQGNSAPDKSGLPSDRFSAERTGGSVSTLTIQRTQQEDSAVYLCASSFGGSRRNTEAFFGQGTRLTVV.

This chain connects TRBV7-2 to TRBJ2-3, with TRBD2 matching 7 bases. Germline lookup yields CDR1 SGHTA and CDR2 FQGNSA. The CDR3 has 14 residues. J lost 7 bases, V lost 2 bases, and 6 bases had no gene match. The CDR3 sequence: CASSLIPGGNTQYF. The CDR3 DNA reads as TGTGCCAGCAGCTTAATACCGGGGGGTAATACGCAGTATTTT.

This clone was seen more than once but under ten times. CDR3 bases: TGTGCCAGCAGCGTTGGGGGAGGGGGGTACGAGCAGTACTTC. As protein: CASSVGGGGYEQYF. The chain employs TRBV9 and TRBJ2-7; D may be TRBD2 (7 bases). V lost 2 bases and J 4 bases, leaving 13 bases between the germline ends. CDR3 size: 14 residues. The germline gives CDR1 SGDLS, CDR2 YYNGEE. The full variable domain, with the rest looked up from reference TRBV9 and TRBJ2-7, is DSGVTQTPKHLITATGQRVTLRCSPRSGDLSVYWYQQSLDQGLQFLIQYYNGEERAKGNILERFSAQQFPDLHSELNLSSLELGDSALYFCASSVGGGGYEQYFGPGTRLTVT.

The chain uses TRBV11-3 and TRBJ2-1; 11 bases agree with TRBD2. The trim removed 7 bases at V and 10 bases at J, leaving 9 bases unmatched. CDR3 size: 14 residues. Germline V lookup: CDR1 SGHNT, CDR2 YENEEA. The CDR3 DNA sequence: TGTGCCAGCACGGTTAGCGGGAGGGCCCGGGAGCAGTTCTTC. Amino acid sequence: CASTVSGRAREQFF.

The chain employs TRBV7-2 and TRBJ2-3; D unclear. This CDR3 comprises 14 residues. CDR1 and CDR2 from the germline V gene are SGHTA and FQGNSA. V lost 1 base and J lost 2, with 7 bases in between. The CDR3 nucleotides read TGTGCCAGCAGCTTAGAGCGTACCACAGATACGCAGTATTTT. Translation gives CASSLERTTDTQYF.

This clone was observed a handful of times. The CDR3 region is CASSLIGENTEAFF. In DNA form, the CDR3 reads TGTGCCAGCAGCTTAATCGGGGAGAACACTGAAGCTTTCTTT. The chain is built from TRBV7-2 and TRBJ1-1, with D uncertain. CDR1 is SGHTA and CDR2 is FQGNSA in the germline V gene. The germline V and J ends were trimmed by 2 bases and 1 base, with 8 bases remaining between them. This CDR3 region has 14 residues.

The chain carries TRBV30 and TRBJ1-2; D possibly corresponds to TRBD1 (6 bases). V gave up 2 bases and J gave up 2 bases, with 9 bases separating them. CDR1 is GTSNPN and CDR2 is SVGIG in the germline V gene (reference sequence). This CDR3 has 13 residues. CDR3: CAWSRTANYGYTF. In DNA form, the CDR3 reads TGTGCCTGGAGTCGGACAGCAAACTATGGCTACACCTTC.

The genes are TRBV29-1 and TRBJ2-2; D is perhaps TRBD1 (6 bases). The CDR3 has 13 residues. Germline CDR1 is SQVTM and CDR2 is ANQGSEA. V was shortened by 4 bases and J by 2 bases, with 8 bases between the two germline ends. The CDR3 DNA is TGCAGCGTTGGCAGGGGTAACACCGGGGAGCTGTTTTTT. Amino acid sequence: CSVGRGNTGELFF.

V gene TRBV5-4 combines with J gene TRBJ1-2; a weak D match, TRBD1 (5 bases). This CDR3 spans 14 amino acids. Per germline, CDR1 SGHNT and CDR2 YYREEE (reference sequence). With 4 bases removed from V and 3 bases from J, the gap between germline ends came to 13 bases. The CDR3 region is CASSPGAGDYGYTF. Here the CDR3 DNA reads TGTGCCAGCAGCCCTGGGGCGGGGGACTATGGCTACACCTTC.

This clone was detected a few times. This sequence joins TRBV4-1 and TRBJ2-3, with TRBD2 matching 7 bases. The V segment lost 4 bases and the J segment 5 bases; nucleotides outside the gene matches: 15. The CDR3 has 17 amino acids. Per the germline V gene, CDR1 is MGHRA and CDR2 is YSYEKL. The CDR3: CASSPFSPGGLGDTQYF. The CDR3 DNA follows: TGCGCCAGCAGCCCTTTCTCCCCGGGGGGACTGGGAGATACGCAGTATTTT.

This clone was observed a handful of times. The V gene is TRBV25-1, the J gene TRBJ1-5, with 8 positions matching TRBD1. Germline CDR1 MGHDK, CDR2 SYGVNS. CDR3 size: 16 residues. J was trimmed by 0 bases and V by 4 bases; bases with no gene match: 5. The CDR3 bases are TGTGCCAGCAGTGGCCCCGGACAGGGTAGCAATCAGCCCCAGCATTTT. Its translation: CASSGPGQGSNQPQHF.

V gene TRBV13 combines with J gene TRBJ1-2; the D gene is possibly TRBD1 (5 bases). The CDR3 spans 14 residues. The V gene's germline CDR1 is PRHDT and CDR2 FYEKMQ (reference sequence). Deletions cut 2 bases from V and 8 bases from J, with 15 bases between. The CDR3 DNA is TGTGCCAGCAGCTTAAGGCGGTCGGCAGGGGGCTACACCTTC. It translates to CASSLRRSAGGYTF. Together with reference TRBV13 and TRBJ1-2, the CDR3 gives the full variable domain: AAGVIQSPRHLIKEKRETATLKCYPIPRHDTVYWYQQGPGQDPQFLISFYEKMQSDKGSIPDRFSAQQFSDYHSELNMSSLELGDSALYFCASSLRRSAGGYTFGSGTRLTVV.

The chain combines TRBV2 with TRBJ1-2, with unresolved D. The CDR3 length is 14 residues. V lost 3 bases, J lost 0 bases, and 8 bases lay in between. CDR1 is SNHLY and CDR2 is FYNNEI in the germline V gene. This chain's CDR3 is CASSDRPANYGYTF. CDR3 coding DNA: TGTGCCAGCAGTGACAGGCCTGCTAACTATGGCTACACCTTC.

The V gene is TRBV2, the J gene TRBJ2-7, with D maybe TRBD2 (6 bases). The germline CDR1 and CDR2 sequences are SNHLY and FYNNEI. This CDR3 is built from 14 residues. Trimming took off 5 bases at V and 6 bases at J, with 17 bases between the two ends. The chain's CDR3 is CASSPTGTPLEQYF. For the CDR3, the DNA is TGTGCCAGCAGTCCTACCGGGACTCCCCTCGAGCAGTACTTC.

The chain carries TRBV30 and TRBJ1-3; D gene uncertain. The CDR3 covers 13 residues. Germline V gives CDR1 GTSNPN, CDR2 SVGIG (reference sequence). V lost 1 base and J lost 3, with 7 bases in between. The CDR3 nucleotides are TGTGCCTGGAGTGAGGGAGTTGGAAACACCATATATTTT. Protein product: CAWSEGVGNTIYF. Together with reference TRBV30 and TRBJ1-3, the CDR3 gives the full variable domain: SQTIHQWPATLVQPVGSPLSLECTVEGTSNPNLYWYRQAAGRGLQLLFYSVGIGQISSEVPQNLSASRPQDRQFILSSKKLLLSDSGFYLCAWSEGVGNTIYFGEGSWLTVV.

This clone was found a few times. The chain uses TRBV7-2 and TRBJ1-1, with unresolved D. From germline, CDR1 is SGHTA and CDR2 FQGNSA. Trimming left V 4 bases short and J 1 base short, with 13 bases between. The CDR3 has 15 residues. CDR3: CASSYVGQPNTEAFF. The CDR3 nucleotides are TGTGCCAGCAGCTACGTTGGGCAGCCGAACACTGAAGCTTTCTTT.

The V call is TRBV6-5, the J call TRBJ1-3; 7 bases are a match to TRBD1. The CDR3 length is 13 residues. Germline-derived CDR1 and CDR2 are MNHEY and SVGAGI. Trimming cost V 4 bases and J 4 bases; bases outside gene matches: 1. The DNA for the CDR3 is TGTGCCAGCAGTTGGGACAGAGGAAACACCATATATTTT. Translated: CASSWDRGNTIYF.

This clone came up a few times. As DNA, the CDR3 is TGCGCCAGCAGCTTGACAGGTAGCTCCTACAATGAGCAGTTCTTC. Amino acids: CASSLTGSSYNEQFF. The chain carries TRBV5-1 and TRBJ2-1; possibly TRBD1 for D (5 bases). Germline V gene sequence: CDR1 SGHRS, CDR2 YFSETQ. Trimming left V 1 base short and J 0 bases short, with 8 bases between. This CDR3 has 15 amino acids.

This clone has more than one count but fewer than ten. V gene TRBV7-9 combines with J gene TRBJ1-5; 7 bases are a match to TRBD1. Per the germline V gene, CDR1 is SEHNR and CDR2 is FQNEAQ (reference sequence). The ends lost 4 bases at V and 5 bases at J; junction bases unmatched: 8. The CDR3 covers 15 residues. CDR3: CASSSDRYLYQPQHF. DNA of the CDR3: TGTGCCAGCAGCTCGGACAGGTACCTCTATCAGCCCCAGCATTTT.

The rearrangement links TRBV15 to TRBJ1-2, with TRBD1 matching over 7 bases. V lost 5 bases, J lost 6 bases, and 9 bases stayed unmatched. The CDR3 is 14 amino acids. Germline CDR1 is LNHNV and CDR2 is YYDKDF (reference sequence). The CDR3 bases are TGTGCCACCAGCCGACCTGACAGGGTGGATGGCTACACCTTC. Amino acids: CATSRPDRVDGYTF.

This clone was detected once. V usage is TRBV14 and J usage is TRBJ1-5; no clear D gene. The CDR3 contains 14 residues. The germline V gene encodes CDR1 SGHDN and CDR2 FVKESK. The V end was cut by 1 base, the J end by 1 base, with 5 bases between. Written as DNA, the CDR3 is TGTGCCAGCAGCCAAGCGGGAAGCAATCAGCCCCAGCATTTT. Translating it yields CASSQAGSNQPQHF.

Notes on this clone: Within the sample, other DNA sequences also encode this same CDR3. The V gene is TRBV7-9, the J gene TRBJ2-3; D is undetermined. V was trimmed by 1 base and J by 0 bases, leaving 5 bases between them. This CDR3 spans 14 amino acids. Germline lookup yields CDR1 SEHNR and CDR2 FQNEAQ (reference sequence). In DNA, the CDR3 is TGTGCCAGCAGCTTAGGTCTGAGCACAGATACGCAGTATTTT. Residues: CASSLGLSTDTQYF.

The rearrangement links TRBV9 to TRBJ2-3, with TRBD2 as a possible D gene (6 bases). The CDR3 spans 15 residues. Germline V gene data show CDR1 as SGDLS and CDR2 as YYNGEE. Trimming removed 5 bases from V and 2 bases from J, with 15 bases in between. The CDR3 bases are TGTGCCAGCAGTGTCGGGGGACTCCCCACAGATACGCAGTATTTT. Its protein is CASSVGGLPTDTQYF.

The rearrangement joins TRBV5-4 to TRBJ1-2; D not resolved. Germline V lookup: CDR1 SGHNT, CDR2 YYREEE (reference sequence). The CDR3 loop spans 13 amino acids. Trimming cost V 0 bases and J 6 bases, with 9 bases left between them. The DNA of the CDR3 is TGTGCCAGCAGCTTGGCCGTCCTCCATGGCTACACCTTC. Its protein is CASSLAVLHGYTF.

This clone has just a few counts. The rearrangement joins TRBV11-2 to TRBJ2-1, with 9 bases lining up with TRBD2. V was pared by 6 bases and J by 8 bases, with 8 bases of the junction left unmatched. Germline V gene data show CDR1 as SGHAT and CDR2 as FQNNGV. The CDR3 sequence is 14 residues long. The DNA for the CDR3 is TGTGCCAGCAGTGACCGTAGCGGGGGCGATGAGCAGTTCTTC. It translates to CASSDRSGGDEQFF.

This clone turned up a few times. The CDR3 is CSVVGGSGANVLTF. The CDR3 DNA follows: TGCAGCGTCGTCGGTGGCTCTGGGGCCAACGTCCTGACTTTC. The chain is built from TRBV29-1 and TRBJ2-6; no firm D call. The germline V gene has CDR1 SQVTM and CDR2 ANQGSEA. This CDR3 spans 14 amino acids. The ends were cut back, 6 bases at V and 0 bases at J, with 9 bases in the middle.

This CDR3 reads CAWSVRRVDYTF. Written as DNA, the CDR3 is TGTGCCTGGAGTGTAAGGAGGGTAGACTACACCTTC. The rearrangement uses TRBV30 and TRBJ1-2; D is unclear. Germline V gene sequence: CDR1 GTSNPN, CDR2 SVGIG (reference sequence). Trimming cost V 0 bases and J 10 bases, with 12 bases left between them. The CDR3 is 12 amino acids.